Listed here is a single T cell receptor (beta chain). Measured with immunoSEQ multiplex PCR; TCRdb has only the in-frame clones, and not every one. The table lists 50,000 to 60,000 clones, 85% to 90% of them singletons. These data belong to a study of T cell changes during pregnancy in multiple sclerosis. J was trimmed by 7 bases and V by 4 bases; bases with no gene match: 9. Germline CDR1 is SGHNT and CDR2 is YYREEE (reference sequence). CDR3 length: 16 residues. The sequenced sample was CD4+ T cells from peripheral blood mononuclear cells, obtained in the first trimester of pregnancy. This chain uses TRBV5-4 with TRBJ2-2; the match to TRBD2 covers 11 bases. The receptor's source is a female donor with multiple sclerosis, enrolled in a pregnancy study. CDR3 sequence reads: CASSATSGSMNGELFF. DNA of the CDR3: TGTGCCAGCAGCGCTACTAGCGGGAGTATGAACGGGGAGCTGTTTTTT.